Sequencing of this TCR beta chain was carried out in a study of T cell responses to AZD1222 COVID-19 vaccine. Study at large: Second doses were pooled across both intervals (about 4 or about 12 weeks). Study outcomes and limitations: Spike-specific TCR breadth and depth went up after people got two AZD1222 doses. Clonal diversity may have been underestimated in mostly white British donors. Repertoire sampling occurred only after the peak T cell response.

The ends lost 5 bases at V and 8 bases at J; junction bases unmatched: 15. This CDR3 is 17 amino acids long. Looked up from germline, CDR1 is SGHAT and CDR2 is FQNNGV. Comments on this clone: Antigen unknown.

TCRdb's copy holds only in-frame clones and misses some; the assay was immunoSEQ multiplex PCR. The sample records some 200,000 clones, 85% to 90% being singletons. The material sequenced was peripheral blood, taken on day 0 of AZD1222 vaccination. The sequence came from an adult in good health. The V gene is TRBV11-2, the J gene TRBJ1-4, with TRBD1 matching over 9 bases. In nucleotides, the CDR3 is TGTGCCAGCAGCCGGGACAGGGAGGGGTTGAGCGACGAAAAACTGTTTTTT. The encoded protein is CASSRDREGLSDEKLFF.